This T cell receptor (delta chain) was found in a study of Vδ1+ human thymocytes. Study-wide points: Highly polyclonal TRG and TRD repertoires with Gaussian CDR3 length distributions appeared in thymus.

Thymocytes were sorted as CD3+ TCRVdelta1+ TCRVdelta2- after alphabeta T cell depletion. The template was reverse-transcribed extracted RNA. Multiplex PCR used pooled V-gene forward primers and a constant-region reverse primer to amplify CDR3s. TCRdb reprocessed the multiplex PCR reads using CATT. The table records approximately 58,000 delta-chain clones, over 13% of them present only once. Points on this clone: The antigen remains unidentified.

CDR3 length: 14 residues. Trimming pared 1 base from V and 0 bases from J, leaving 6 bases between. The germline gives CDR1 TSWWSYY, CDR2 QGS. This TCR derives from a girl less than two years old who had congenital heart surgery. The sample taken for sequencing was Vdelta1+ gamma-delta thymocytes from the thymus. As to subset: FACS-sorted CD3+ TCRalphabeta- TCRVdelta1+ TCRVdelta2- thymocytes. The chain is built from TRDV1 and TRDJ1, with D uncertain. This CDR3 reads CALGERIYTDKLIF. The CDR3 coding sequence is TGTGCTCTTGGGGAACGTATCTACACCGATAAACTCATCTTT.